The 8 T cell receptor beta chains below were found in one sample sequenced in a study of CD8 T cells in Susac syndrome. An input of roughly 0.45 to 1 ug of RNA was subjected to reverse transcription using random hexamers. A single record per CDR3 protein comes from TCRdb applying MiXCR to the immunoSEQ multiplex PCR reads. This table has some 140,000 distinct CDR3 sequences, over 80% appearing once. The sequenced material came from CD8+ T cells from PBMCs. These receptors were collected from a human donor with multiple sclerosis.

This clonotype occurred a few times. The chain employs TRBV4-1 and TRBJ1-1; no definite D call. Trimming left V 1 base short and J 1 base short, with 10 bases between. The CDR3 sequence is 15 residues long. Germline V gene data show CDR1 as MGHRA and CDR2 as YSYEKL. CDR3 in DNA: TGCGCCAGCAGCCAAGTCGCCACCTCGAACACTGAAGCTTTCTTT. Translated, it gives CASSQVATSNTEAFF.

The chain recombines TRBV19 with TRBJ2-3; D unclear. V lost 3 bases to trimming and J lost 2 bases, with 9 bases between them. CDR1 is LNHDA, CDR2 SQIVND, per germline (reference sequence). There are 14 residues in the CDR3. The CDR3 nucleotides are TGTGCCAGTAGTATCTGGGTGTACACAGATACGCAGTATTTT. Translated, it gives CASSIWVYTDTQYF.

The CDR3 DNA reads as TGCGCCAGCAGCCAAGATAGTAGGGCCGCCTACAATGAGCAGTTCTTC. Amino acid sequence: CASSQDSRAAYNEQFF. V gene TRBV4-3 combines with J gene TRBJ2-1; D uncertain. Germline loops: CDR1 LGHNA, CDR2 YSLEER. V was clipped by 0 bases and J by 2 bases, with 11 bases between them. CDR3 length equals 16 residues.

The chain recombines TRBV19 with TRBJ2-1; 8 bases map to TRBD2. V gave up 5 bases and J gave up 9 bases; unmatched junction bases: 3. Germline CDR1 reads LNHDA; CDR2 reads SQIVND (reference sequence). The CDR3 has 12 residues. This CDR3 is CASSREGGEQFF. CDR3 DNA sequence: TGTGCCAGTAGTCGGGAGGGTGGTGAGCAGTTCTTC.

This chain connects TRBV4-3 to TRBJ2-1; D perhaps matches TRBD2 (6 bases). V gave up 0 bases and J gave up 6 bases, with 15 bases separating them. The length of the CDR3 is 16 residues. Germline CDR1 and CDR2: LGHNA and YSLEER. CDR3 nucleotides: TGCGCCAGCAGCCAAGATGAACGGGAGCCTTCCAATGAGCAGTTCTTC. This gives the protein CASSQDEREPSNEQFF.

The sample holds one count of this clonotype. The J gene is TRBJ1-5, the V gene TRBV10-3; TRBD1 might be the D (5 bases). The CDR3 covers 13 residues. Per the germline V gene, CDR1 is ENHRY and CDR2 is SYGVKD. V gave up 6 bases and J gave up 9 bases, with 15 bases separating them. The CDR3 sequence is CAISDPVGGPQHF. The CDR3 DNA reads TGTGCCATCAGCGATCCTGTGGGGGGGCCCCAGCATTTT.

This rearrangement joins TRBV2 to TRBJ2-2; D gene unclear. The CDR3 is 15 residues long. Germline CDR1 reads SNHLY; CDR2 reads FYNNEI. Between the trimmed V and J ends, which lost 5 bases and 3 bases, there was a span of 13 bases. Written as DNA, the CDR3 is TGTGCCAGCAGTTCTACATGGAGTGACACCGGGGAGCTGTTTTTT. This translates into CASSSTWSDTGELFF. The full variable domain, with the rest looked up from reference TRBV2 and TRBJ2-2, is EPEVTQTPSHQVTQMGQEVILRCVPISNHLYFYWYRQILGQKVEFLVSFYNNEISEKSEIFDDQFSVERPDGSNFTLKIRSTKLEDSAMYFCASSSTWSDTGELFFGEGSRLTVL.

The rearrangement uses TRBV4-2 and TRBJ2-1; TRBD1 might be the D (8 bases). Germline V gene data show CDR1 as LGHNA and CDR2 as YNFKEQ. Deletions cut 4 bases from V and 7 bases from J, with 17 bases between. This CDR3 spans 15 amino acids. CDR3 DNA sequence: TGTGCCAGCAGCCGAGGACAGGGAGGGTGGAATGAGCAGTTCTTC. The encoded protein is CASSRGQGGWNEQFF.